The text below deals with one TCR beta chain. Its target is unknown. The record originates from a study of response to subunit inactivated influenza vaccine. Study-wide results and limits: The study's authors posited that every seasonal influenza vaccination enlists few new T cells.

The CDR3 has 22 amino acids. V lost 6 bases to trimming and J lost 6 bases, with 42 bases between them. Germline CDR1 and CDR2: SQVTM and ANQGSEA. TCRdb called the RT-PCR reads again in MiXCR, with one record for every CDR3 protein. Of roughly 630,000 distinct CDR3 sequences listed, less than 15% were seen once; the top ten hold about 7.6%. The clonotype originates from a man between 45 and 60 years old who received an inactivated influenza vaccine. The sample consisted of PBMCs from blood, taken roughly 15 days before vaccination. V and J are TRBV29-1 and TRBJ2-1, with TRBD1 as a possible D gene (7 bases). The CDR3 region has the DNA TGCAGCGTACCTGGGCAGGGACAGATATCTTTATGGGGCGGGAAATTTAGCAATGAGCAGTTCTTC. This encodes CSVPGQGQISLWGGKFSNEQFF.